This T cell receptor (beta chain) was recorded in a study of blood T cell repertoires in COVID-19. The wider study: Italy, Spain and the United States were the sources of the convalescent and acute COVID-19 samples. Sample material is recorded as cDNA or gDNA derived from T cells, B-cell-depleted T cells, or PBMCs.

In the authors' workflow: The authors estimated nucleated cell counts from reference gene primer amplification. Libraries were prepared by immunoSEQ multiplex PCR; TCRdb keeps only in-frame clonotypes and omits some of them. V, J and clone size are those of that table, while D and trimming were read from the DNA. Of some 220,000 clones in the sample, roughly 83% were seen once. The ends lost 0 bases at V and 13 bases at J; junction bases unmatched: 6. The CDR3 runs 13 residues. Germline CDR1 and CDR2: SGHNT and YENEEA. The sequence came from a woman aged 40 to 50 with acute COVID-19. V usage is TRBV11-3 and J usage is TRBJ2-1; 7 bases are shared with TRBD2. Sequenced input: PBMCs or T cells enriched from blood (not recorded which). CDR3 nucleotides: TGTGCCAGCAGCTTAGATGGGGAGGGAGTACAGTTCTTC. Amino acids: CASSLDGEGVQFF.